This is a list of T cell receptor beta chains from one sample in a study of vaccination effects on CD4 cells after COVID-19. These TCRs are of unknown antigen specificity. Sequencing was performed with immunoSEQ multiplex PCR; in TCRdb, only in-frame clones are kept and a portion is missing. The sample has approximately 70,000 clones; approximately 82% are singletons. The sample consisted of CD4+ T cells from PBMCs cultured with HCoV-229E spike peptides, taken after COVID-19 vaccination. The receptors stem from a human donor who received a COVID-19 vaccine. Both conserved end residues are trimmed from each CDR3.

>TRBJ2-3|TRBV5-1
ASTLVSAAFADTQY
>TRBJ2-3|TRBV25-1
ASSDRGRTDTQY
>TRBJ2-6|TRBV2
ASSEGVSSGANVLT
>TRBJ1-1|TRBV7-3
ASSSQGGNTEAF
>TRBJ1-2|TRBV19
ASSIDRYLYGYT
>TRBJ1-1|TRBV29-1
SVDQTIHGPNTEAF
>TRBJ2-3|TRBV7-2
ASSFGGGATDTQY
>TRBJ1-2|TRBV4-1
ASSAYGQGFANYGYT
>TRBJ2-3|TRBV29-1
SGGEGAGDTQY
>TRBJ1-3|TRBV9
ASSVTGMGNTIY
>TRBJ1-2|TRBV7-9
ASSLGTDFGLYGYT
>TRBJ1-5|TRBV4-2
ASSLGQGNQPQH
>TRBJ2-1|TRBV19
ASTLSGGGSWGEQF
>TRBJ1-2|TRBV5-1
ASSLAGGGTNYGYT
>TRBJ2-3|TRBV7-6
ASSEGGLAFTDTQY
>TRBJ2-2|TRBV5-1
ASSFQAGENTGELF
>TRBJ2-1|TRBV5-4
ASSLGKVAGGINEQF
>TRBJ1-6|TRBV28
ASSSQGNSPLH
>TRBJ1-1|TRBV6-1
ASSERLGLGTEAF
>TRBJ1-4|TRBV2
ASMGQGLGNEKLF
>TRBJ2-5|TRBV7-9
ASSSVRTSGGEYQETQY
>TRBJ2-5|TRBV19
ASSPDRVLSETQY
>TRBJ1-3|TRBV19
ASISGSGNTIY
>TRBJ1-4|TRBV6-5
ASIGGYGEKLF
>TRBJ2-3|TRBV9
ASSSRQGFSTDTQY
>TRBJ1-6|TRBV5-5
ASSLLTDRDNSPLH
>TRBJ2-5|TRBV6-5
ASSYDRTYGETQY
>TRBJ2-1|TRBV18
ASSEWGSYNEQF
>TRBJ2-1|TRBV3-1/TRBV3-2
ASSQGYRDNEQF
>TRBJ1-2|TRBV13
ASRSTGWGYGYT
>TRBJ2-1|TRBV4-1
ASSQESGTSGGANEQF
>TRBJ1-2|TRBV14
ASSPGTYGYT
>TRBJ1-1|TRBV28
ASSVQNTEAF
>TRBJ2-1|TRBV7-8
ASSTRTRSTYNEQF
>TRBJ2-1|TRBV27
ASSQHLGTSYNEQF
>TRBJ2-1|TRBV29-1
SVGRDRYNEQF
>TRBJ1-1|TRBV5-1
ASNSLGNTEAF
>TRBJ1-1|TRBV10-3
AIRRDRENTEAF
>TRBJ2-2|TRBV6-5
ASSMWGTGELF
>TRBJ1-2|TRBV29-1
SGYRESGYGYT